This T cell receptor (beta chain) appears in the sequencing data of a study of T-cell reconstitution after alpha-beta-depleted transplantation in children. Regarding the study as a whole: There were reportedly several hundred expanded graft clones from which alpha-beta T cells came about two months after transplant. After transplant, high TCRbeta diversity at day 60 in some patients arose from surviving recipient T cells and thymic progenitors. One year after transplant, T-cell counts and diversity came mostly from newly produced T cells.

A remark on this clonotype: What it recognizes is unknown.

The V and J ends lost 3 bases and 4 bases respectively, with 13 bases between them. CDR3 length: 15 amino acids. Germline V gene lookup returns CDR1 MDHEN and CDR2 SYDVKM. TCRbeta library construction was performed incorporating unique molecular identifiers. TCRdb reprocessed the PCR reads with MiXCR, giving one entry per CDR3 protein. In the table there are approximately 270,000 distinct CDR3 sequences, about 24% of which are singletons. This clonotype was obtained from a female patient younger than 10 who had a stem cell transplant for congenital amegakaryocytic thrombocytopenia, so the T cells may come from the graft donor. The chain has TRBV28 and TRBJ2-4, with no clear D. The source was PBMCs, mostly from graft donor cells, collected 360 days after TCRalphabeta/CD19-depleted stem cell transplant. CDR3 sequence (DNA): TGTGCCAGCAGTTTCCCGGGTCTAACTAAAAACATTCAGTACTTC. Its protein is CASSFPGLTKNIQYF.